This T cell receptor beta chain originates from a study of blood T cells in healthy people across ages. The CDR3 extends over 20 amino acids. The V and J ends lost 5 bases and 13 bases, in that order; junction bases with no gene match: 30. Germline loops: CDR1 MNHNS, CDR2 SASEGT. The count of this clonotype is one. Its target is unknown. Study-level points and caveats: No conclusive comparison of naive versus antigen-experienced cells was possible with unsorted PBMCs. Donor CMV infection status was unknown, possibly confounding age-related changes in expanded clonotypes. Calculation of diversity from one million T cells yielded estimates considered to be underestimates. TCR beta diversity, measured per million T cells, fell in a roughly linear way with age.

Then a second PCR, running about 6 to 12 cycles, was carried out with a sample-barcoded 5' primer and a J-beta primer mix. TCRdb re-called the 5' RACE reads through MiXCR, storing one row per CDR3 protein. Of over 1,300,000 distinct CDR3 sequences detected, approximately 63% appear once; the ten largest clones hold about 6.7%. V gene TRBV6-1 combines with J gene TRBJ2-4, with 9 bases that match TRBD1. Sequencing used blood. The sequence came from a man aged 18 to 29 in good health. The CDR3 DNA is TGTGCCAGCAGTCCTCTTCCCGGGACAGGGTTCGAGAACTCCTACAATGAGCAGTACTTC. Amino acid sequence: CASSPLPGTGFENSYNEQYF.